This passage covers 27 T cell receptor beta chains from one sample sequenced in a study of T cells in Graves' hyperthyroidism and ophthalmopathy. The CDR3 regions of TCR beta were amplified from RNA transcripts. The HTBI set primed first-round TCR CDR3 RT-PCR. TCRdb ran MiXCR on the multiplex PCR reads and lists one entry per CDR3 protein. The repertoire holds 300,000 to 450,000 distinct CDR3 sequences, with roughly 17% as singletons. The sample taken for sequencing was blood. These receptors were taken from a woman aged 30 to 39 with Graves' hyperthyroidism that later progressed to Graves' ophthalmopathy.

Ten or more counts support this clonotype. This chain links TRBV11-2 with TRBJ2-3; weak D call: TRBD2 (5 bases). This CDR3 is 12 amino acids long. The V end lost 4 bases, the J end lost 4 bases, and 6 bases lay between the germline ends. Germline assignment: CDR1 SGHAT and CDR2 FQNNGV. The CDR3: CASSSEADTQYF. DNA of the CDR3: TGTGCCAGCAGCTCGGAGGCAGATACGCAGTATTTT.

The chain uses TRBV20-1 and TRBJ2-2, with D perhaps given as TRBD1 or TRBD2 (5 bases each). The CDR3 extends over 16 amino acids. Trimming removed 0 bases at V and 7 bases at J, with 18 bases between. Per germline, CDR1 DFQATT and CDR2 SNEGSKA (reference sequence). The CDR3 reads CSARDMRAGNYGELFF. The CDR3 DNA reads as TGCAGTGCTAGAGATATGAGGGCAGGGAATTACGGGGAGCTGTTTTTT.

This clonotype was observed many times. V and J are TRBV28 and TRBJ2-5; no definite D call. The germline CDR1 and CDR2 sequences are MDHEN and SYDVKM. This CDR3 has 14 amino acids. V was pared by 4 bases and J by 1 base, with 10 bases between. The CDR3, as DNA: TGTGCCAGCAGTTCACGCCGTACCCAAGAGACCCAGTACTTC. This encodes CASSSRRTQETQYF.

This clonotype was recorded many times. The chain recombines TRBV27 with TRBJ1-1, with D hard to call. Germline CDR1 and CDR2: MNHEY and SMNVEV (reference sequence). This CDR3 is 13 amino acids long. Trimming pared 4 bases from V and 5 bases from J, leaving 11 bases between. CDR3 loop: CASSYGVVTEAFF. CDR3 nucleotide sequence: TGTGCCAGCAGTTACGGGGTCGTGACTGAAGCTTTCTTT.

This clonotype was counted at least ten times. This sequence joins TRBV28 and TRBJ2-7; 12 nucleotides align to TRBD1. CDR3 length: 13 residues. Germline values: CDR1 MDHEN, CDR2 SYDVKM. V lost 6 bases to trimming and J lost 5 bases; unmatched junction nucleotides: 2. Written as DNA, the CDR3 is TGTGCCAGCAGCCGGGACAGGGGGCACGAGCAGTACTTC. This codes for CASSRDRGHEQYF.

Ten or more counts support this clonotype. This chain joins TRBV11-2 and TRBJ2-4; TRBD1 matches at 7 bases. The CDR3 has 16 amino acids. Trimming took 5 bases from V and 3 from J; bases not matched to a gene: 10. Germline V lookup: CDR1 SGHAT, CDR2 FQNNGV. CDR3 nucleotides: TGTGCCAGCAGCCCGACAGGGCCGAAGGGCAAAAACATTCAGTACTTC. Its translation: CASSPTGPKGKNIQYF.

In DNA, the CDR3 is TGCAGTGCTAGAGATATGCAGTCCTACGAGCAGTACTTC. It encodes CSARDMQSYEQYF. The chain is built from TRBV20-1 and TRBJ2-7; the D is unclear. The CDR3 loop spans 13 amino acids. Trimming took 0 bases from V and 1 from J, leaving 7 bases between them. Per the germline V gene, CDR1 is DFQATT and CDR2 is SNEGSKA (reference sequence).

This clonotype was seen repeatedly, ten times or more. An end of the junction does not agree with germline; a read error may underlie this. The CDR3 region has the DNA TGTGCCAGCAGTCCGACAGGACCGGTCTATAGCTACACCTTC. Amino acid sequence: CASSPTGPVYSYTF. The chain has TRBV28 and TRBJ1-2; TRBD1 is a possible D gene (6 bases). The CDR3 extends over 14 amino acids. The V gene's germline CDR1 is MDHEN and CDR2 SYDVKM.

This clonotype came up many times. The gene calls are TRBV6-1 and TRBJ2-7, with 9 bases fitting TRBD1. Germline CDR1 MNHNS, CDR2 SASEGT. The CDR3 sequence is 15 residues long. V was clipped by 5 bases and J by 4 bases; unmatched bases: 9. The CDR3 DNA reads TGTGCCAGCAGTTATGCCGGGACAGGGTTTTACGAGCAGTACTTC. It is translated as CASSYAGTGFYEQYF.

This clonotype was seen at least ten times. The rearrangement joins TRBV30 to TRBJ2-5, with no clear D. The CDR3 runs to 12 residues. Trimming took off 5 bases at V and 10 bases at J, with 17 bases between the two ends. CDR1 is GTSNPN and CDR2 is SVGIG in the germline V gene (reference sequence). DNA for the CDR3: TGTGCCTGGGGGGTTGGGTCAGGAGACCAGTACTTC. Translation: CAWGVGSGDQYF.

This clonotype was detected many times. The rearrangement joins TRBV6-1 to TRBJ1-2; perhaps TRBD1 as D (5 bases). Trimming left V 1 base short and J 3 bases short, with 18 bases between. CDR3 length equals 17 residues. Germline V gives CDR1 MNHNS, CDR2 SASEGT. CDR3 sequence (DNA): TGTGCCAGCAGTGAAGGTCCAGGGCCCTCCCCGCACTATGGCTACACCTTC. It is translated as CASSEGPGPSPHYGYTF.

In its sample, this clonotype was seen many times. The chain joins TRBV20-1 to TRBJ2-5; D possibly matches TRBD1 or TRBD2 (6 bases each). Trimming left V 7 bases short and J 4 bases short, with 22 bases between. CDR3 size: 15 residues. CDR1 is DFQATT and CDR2 is SNEGSKA in the germline V gene (reference sequence). CDR3: CSGGAFGGPGETQYF. CDR3 DNA sequence: TGCAGTGGCGGGGCCTTTGGGGGGCCAGGAGAGACCCAGTACTTC.

There are a few counts of this clonotype. This chain uses TRBV29-1 with TRBJ2-3; the match to TRBD2 covers 11 bases. The germline CDR1 and CDR2 sequences are SQVTM and ANQGSEA. J lost 2 bases, V lost 6 bases, and 10 bases had no gene match. This CDR3 spans 16 amino acids. CDR3 in DNA: TGCAGCGTCGCTGGACTAGCGGGCCCCCTCACAGATACGCAGTATTTT. Its protein product is CSVAGLAGPLTDTQYF.

The chain uses TRBV12-3 or TRBV12-4 and TRBJ2-5; the D call may be TRBD1 or TRBD2 (5 bases each). V was shortened by 6 bases and J by 4 bases, with 12 bases between the two germline ends. The CDR3 sequence is 13 residues long. CDR3 loop: CASRPGTRETQYF. In DNA form, the CDR3 reads TGTGCCAGCAGACCCGGGACCAGAGAGACCCAGTACTTC.

CDR3 in amino acids: CASTPFPDRVNEQFF. The CDR3 nucleotides are TGCGCCAGCACCCCCTTTCCGGACAGGGTGAATGAGCAGTTCTTC. The J gene is TRBJ2-1, the V gene TRBV5-1, with 8 bases that match TRBD1. Germline values: CDR1 SGHRS, CDR2 YFSETQ. V lost 6 bases to trimming and J lost 7 bases; unmatched junction nucleotides: 12. This CDR3 comprises 15 residues.

This clonotype was counted ten times or more. The chain is built from TRBV5-1 and TRBJ2-7, with TRBD1 as a possible D gene (6 bases). CDR3 length equals 13 residues. Per the germline V gene, CDR1 is SGHRS and CDR2 is YFSETQ. The V and J ends lost 4 bases and 4 bases respectively, with 12 bases between them. The CDR3 region has the DNA TGCGCCAGCAGCATAAAACAGGGTTACGAGCAGTACTTC. This encodes CASSIKQGYEQYF.

V is TRBV10-3 and J is TRBJ2-1, with D possibly being TRBD1 (6 bases). The CDR3 is 17 residues long. Germline V CDR1 and CDR2: ENHRY, SYGVKD. V dropped 4 bases and J dropped 4 bases, with 20 bases sitting between them. CDR3 sequence reads: CAISGTDIRQDYNEQFF. CDR3 bases: TGTGCCATCAGTGGGACAGATATTCGACAGGATTACAATGAGCAGTTCTTC.

The J gene is TRBJ1-2, the V gene TRBV11-1, with D possibly TRBD1 on 6 matching bases. This CDR3 contains 13 residues. Germline assignment: CDR1 SGHAT and CDR2 FQDESV (reference sequence). Between the trimmed V and J ends, which lost 3 bases and 2 bases, there was a span of 7 bases. The CDR3 loop reads CASSFDRNYGYTF. The CDR3 nucleotides are TGTGCCAGCAGCTTCGACAGGAACTATGGCTACACCTTC.

This clonotype occurred many times. This chain links TRBV20-1 with TRBJ1-1; 9 nucleotides agree with TRBD1. Germline trimming cut 0 bases from V and 3 bases from J; bases unmatched to any gene: 11. CDR1 DFQATT and CDR2 SNEGSKA come from the germline V gene (reference sequence). The CDR3 is 17 residues long. CDR3 loop: CSARDRWTGDYDTEAFF. The CDR3, as DNA: TGCAGTGCTAGAGATCGCTGGACAGGGGACTACGACACTGAAGCTTTCTTT.

In the case of this clonotype: This may be a read error, as it is one base from a much larger clone. V gene TRBV9 combines with J gene TRBJ2-1; unclear D gene. Germline V gives CDR1 SGDLS, CDR2 YYNGEE. The CDR3 loop spans 12 amino acids. This chain's CDR3 is CASQKSNKEQFF. The CDR3 DNA reads as TGTGCCAGCCAAAAGTCCAACAAGGAGCAGTTCTTC.

This clonotype has ten or more counts. The CDR3 bases are TGTGCCAGCAGCTTAGATTCTCAGGGACTGGACCAAGAGACCCAGTACTTC. The encoded protein is CASSLDSQGLDQETQYF. V usage is TRBV7-9 and J usage is TRBJ2-5, with D maybe TRBD2 (6 bases). CDR1 and CDR2 (germline): SEHNR, FQNEAQ (reference sequence). This CDR3 has 17 amino acids. Trimming removed 1 base from V and 0 bases from J, with 15 bases in between.

This clonotype occurred a few times. The chain couples TRBV24-1 to TRBJ2-7, with 12 bases that match TRBD2. The ends lost 0 bases at V and 1 base at J; junction bases unmatched: 9. Per germline, CDR1 KGHDR and CDR2 SFDVKD. This CDR3 has 19 amino acids. CDR3 DNA sequence: TGTGCCACCAGTGATTTGTTGGCGACTAGCGGGAGATTTTCCTACGAGCAGTACTTC. Translating gives CATSDLLATSGRFSYEQYF.

In this sample, this clonotype turned up a few times. The chain couples TRBV5-1 to TRBJ2-1; the D is unclear. V lost 1 base to trimming and J lost 4 bases, with 12 bases between them. Germline CDR1 reads SGHRS; CDR2 reads YFSETQ. This CDR3 spans 15 amino acids. Here the CDR3 DNA reads TGCGCCAGCAGCTTGCCGGGTTCCGGGTACAATGAGCAGTTCTTC. Translation: CASSLPGSGYNEQFF.

This clonotype was observed at least ten times. The chain combines TRBV20-1 with TRBJ2-1; 10 bases line up with TRBD2. Germline V gene lookup returns CDR1 DFQATT and CDR2 SNEGSKA (reference sequence). The trim removed 4 bases at V and 2 bases at J, leaving 11 bases unmatched. The CDR3 has 17 amino acids. CDR3 residues: CSANARKAGGPYNEQFF. In DNA, the CDR3 is TGCAGTGCTAATGCAAGAAAAGCGGGAGGGCCCTACAATGAGCAGTTCTTC.

This clonotype occurred many times. The genes are TRBV2 and TRBJ2-1, with 9 positions matching TRBD1. Germline CDR1 reads SNHLY; CDR2 reads FYNNEI. Trimming removed 3 bases from V and 8 bases from J; junction bases left unmatched: 8. The CDR3 loop spans 15 amino acids. This CDR3 reads CASSDRGQGIDEQFF. As DNA, the CDR3 is TGTGCCAGCAGTGATAGGGGACAGGGTATAGATGAGCAGTTCTTC.

This clonotype was counted at least ten times. The chain carries TRBV28 and TRBJ1-2; 7 bases map to TRBD1. V lost 7 bases and J lost 6; bases outside the gene matches: 11. Germline CDR1 is MDHEN and CDR2 is SYDVKM. CDR3 length: 14 residues. This CDR3 reads CASTLSGTGDGYTF. The CDR3 DNA is TGTGCCAGCACCCTTAGCGGTACAGGGGATGGCTACACCTTC.

This clonotype was seen many times. The chain is built from TRBV28 and TRBJ1-1, with D unresolved. Germline lookup yields CDR1 MDHEN and CDR2 SYDVKM. Trimming took 3 bases from V and 3 from J, leaving 17 bases between them. This CDR3 has 16 residues. The CDR3 is CASSFKLGRRDTEAFF. CDR3 in DNA: TGTGCCAGCAGTTTTAAATTGGGCAGGAGGGACACTGAAGCTTTCTTT.